This TCR beta chain came from a study of Ad26.COV2.S vaccination and SARS-CoV-2 variants. Findings and limits, study-wide: Vaccine and placebo recipients had similar non-spike TCR breadth.

Generated by immunoSEQ multiplex PCR, the TCRdb table keeps only in-frame clones and is missing some. This sample has some 480,000 clones, with about 83% found just once. This clone has more than one count but fewer than ten. Its cognate antigen is unknown. Trimming removed 4 bases from V and 4 bases from J, with 9 bases in between. CDR3 size: 13 residues. CDR1 is MDHEN and CDR2 is SYDVKM in the germline V gene. Treatment described: roughly 18 received Ad26.COV2.S at low or high dose, single or two shots; 5 received placebo; per-sample allocation not given. Sampling happened 63 days after the first vaccine or placebo injection. This adult donor, from Boston, was 18-55 years old.

The rearrangement joins TRBV28 to TRBJ2-3, with D unclear. The source of this sequence is a person aged 18-65 years who received the Ad26.COV2.S COVID-19 vaccine or a placebo. The sequenced sample was peripheral blood, obtained in a trial of Ad26.COV2.S vaccine versus placebo. CDR3 sequence reads: CASSSTWPDTQYF. The CDR3, as DNA: TGTGCCAGCAGTTCGACCTGGCCAGATACGCAGTATTTT.